Shown below are 25 T cell receptor beta chains from a single sample sequenced in a study of cytotoxic CD8 clonotypes in ibrutinib-treated CLL. TCRdb keeps only in-frame clones here, not all; method: immunoSEQ multiplex PCR. The table lists around 150,000 clones, roughly 84% of them singletons, with 3% in the top ten. Sequenced here: PBMCs, sampled at disease progression, from a patient treated with ibrutinib. The source of these receptors is a human donor with chronic lymphocytic leukemia.

The genes are TRBV4-1 and TRBJ2-7; the match to TRBD2 covers 7 bases. V dropped 1 base and J dropped 1; count of bases not matched to a gene: 7. Germline values: CDR1 MGHRA, CDR2 YSYEKL. The length of the CDR3 is 16 residues. CDR3 sequence: CASSQVYLAASYEQYF. The CDR3 DNA sequence: TGCGCCAGCAGCCAAGTATACCTAGCGGCTTCCTACGAGCAGTACTTC.

A note on this clone: Other DNA variants within this sample encode the same CDR3. The chain carries TRBV5-1 and TRBJ2-3; no definite D call. The CDR3 contains 14 residues. V was trimmed by 0 bases and J by 2 bases, leaving 7 bases between them. CDR1 is SGHRS, CDR2 YFSETQ, per germline. CDR3 amino acids: CASSLGQPTDTQYF. CDR3 nucleotide sequence: TGCGCCAGCAGCTTGGGGCAGCCCACAGATACGCAGTATTTT.

The chain employs TRBV19 and TRBJ2-5; D may match TRBD1 or TRBD2 (5 bases each). The germline CDR1 and CDR2 sequences are LNHDA and SQIVND (reference sequence). The length of the CDR3 is 14 residues. The ends were cut back, 5 bases at V and 5 bases at J, with 15 bases in the middle. The CDR3: CASSVDGTRETQYF. The CDR3 DNA reads as TGTGCCAGTAGTGTGGACGGGACCCGGGAGACCCAGTACTTC.

V and J are TRBV28 and TRBJ2-7; D is possibly TRBD2 (6 bases). There are 15 residues in the CDR3. V lost 7 bases to trimming and J lost 3 bases, with 19 bases between them. The germline gives CDR1 MDHEN, CDR2 SYDVKM. The CDR3 DNA reads as TGTGCCAGCACCCCGAGCACGGGAGTAAACTACGAGCAGTACTTC. Translation gives CASTPSTGVNYEQYF.

The genes are TRBV5-1 and TRBJ2-7, with D possibly matching TRBD1 (6 bases). The germline V gene encodes CDR1 SGHRS and CDR2 YFSETQ. Trimming pared 0 bases from V and 1 base from J, leaving 11 bases between. There are 15 residues in the CDR3. In nucleotides, the CDR3 is TGCGCCAGCAGCTTGGCTTGGGGGCCGTCCTACGAGCAGTACTTC. It yields the protein CASSLAWGPSYEQYF.

This clone was counted once. The chain couples TRBV4-1 to TRBJ2-2, with 7 nucleotides matching TRBD2. In germline, CDR1 is MGHRA, CDR2 YSYEKL. The junction had 13 bases not matched to a gene; V was cut back by 7 bases and J by 5 bases. The CDR3 length is 16 residues. CDR3 sequence reads: CASTRGGSSSTGELFF. The CDR3 region has the DNA TGCGCCAGCACCCGGGGCGGGAGCTCTTCTACCGGGGAGCTGTTTTTT.

The rearrangement links TRBV6-5 to TRBJ2-7; D may be TRBD1 (6 bases). The V end lost 6 bases, the J end lost 1 base, and 13 bases lay between the germline ends. From germline, CDR1 is MNHEY and CDR2 SVGAGI. The CDR3 extends over 14 amino acids. The CDR3 nucleotides read TGTGCCAGCAGCCCTCAGGGGCTTTCCTACGAGCAGTACTTC. Encoded protein: CASSPQGLSYEQYF.

The rearrangement links TRBV7-2 to TRBJ2-3, with 10 positions matching TRBD2. Germline CDR1 is SGHTA and CDR2 is FQGNSA. This CDR3 contains 14 residues. The ends lost 6 bases at V and 2 bases at J; junction bases unmatched: 2. In DNA, the CDR3 is TGTGCCAGCAGACTAGCGGGATACACAGATACGCAGTATTTT. This gives the protein CASRLAGYTDTQYF.

V gene TRBV29-1 combines with J gene TRBJ2-2, with D possibly called TRBD1 or TRBD2 (6 bases each). Trimming took 0 bases from V and 6 from J, leaving 17 bases between them. There are 16 residues in the CDR3. Germline values: CDR1 SQVTM, CDR2 ANQGSEA. The CDR3 DNA is TGCAGCGTTGAAGACCGGCCTTGGGGGGCGGCCGGGGAGCTGTTTTTT. Translation gives CSVEDRPWGAAGELFF.

This clone was seen a handful of times. In DNA form, the CDR3 reads TGCGCCAGCAGTCGAACTGGAAACACCATATATTTT. It is translated as CASSRTGNTIYF. This sequence joins TRBV5-1 and TRBJ1-3; D gene unclear. V was clipped by 5 bases and J by 2 bases, with 5 bases between them. Looked up from germline, CDR1 is SGHRS and CDR2 is YFSETQ. CDR3 length: 12 residues.

This chain links TRBV29-1 with TRBJ2-3; TRBD1 matches at 7 bases. The CDR3 is 15 amino acids. V gave up 3 bases and J gave up 3 bases; unmatched junction bases: 9. Per the germline V gene, CDR1 is SQVTM and CDR2 is ANQGSEA. CDR3 residues: CSVDGIMTGTDTQYF. In DNA form, the CDR3 reads TGCAGCGTTGACGGGATCATGACAGGGACAGATACGCAGTATTTT.

V gene TRBV11-3 combines with J gene TRBJ2-3; D is uncertain. Between the trimmed V and J ends, which lost 6 bases and 1 base, there was a span of 8 bases. The CDR3 spans 13 residues. Germline values: CDR1 SGHNT, CDR2 YENEEA. The CDR3 DNA follows: TGTGCCAGCAGGCAGCTACGCACAGATACGCAGTATTTT. Encoded protein: CASRQLRTDTQYF.

The rearrangement links TRBV4-1 to TRBJ1-3; tentatively, D is TRBD1 (5 bases). The germline CDR1 and CDR2 sequences are MGHRA and YSYEKL. The germline V and J ends were trimmed by 0 bases and 1 base, with 19 bases remaining between them. The CDR3 runs to 19 residues. This CDR3 is CASSQDRYAGQNSGNTIYF. Here the CDR3 DNA reads TGCGCCAGCAGCCAAGATCGTTATGCGGGGCAGAATTCTGGAAACACCATATATTTT.

This rearrangement joins TRBV20-1 to TRBJ2-1; 7 bases line up with TRBD2. Germline V gene sequence: CDR1 DFQATT, CDR2 SNEGSKA (reference sequence). The CDR3 sequence is 11 residues long. Written as DNA, the CDR3 is TGCGCGGGACTAACCTACAATGAGCAGTTCTTC. Protein product: CAGLTYNEQFF.

A single count supports this clone. V and J are TRBV30 and TRBJ1-2; TRBD1 is a possible D gene (6 bases). The CDR3 contains 14 residues. Between the trimmed V and J ends, which lost 4 bases and 4 bases, there was a span of 16 bases. Germline V gene lookup returns CDR1 GTSNPN and CDR2 SVGIG (reference sequence). As DNA, the CDR3 is TGTGCCTGGAACGGACAAACCAGGGGCTATGGCTACACCTTC. As protein: CAWNGQTRGYGYTF. Full variable domain (missing parts from reference TRBV30 and TRBJ1-2): SQTIHQWPATLVQPVGSPLSLECTVEGTSNPNLYWYRQAAGRGLQLLFYSVGIGQISSEVPQNLSASRPQDRQFILSSKKLLLSDSGFYLCAWNGQTRGYGYTFGSGTRLTVV.

This clone was seen only once. This chain links TRBV5-1 with TRBJ1-1, with D uncertain. The CDR3 contains 12 residues. Germline assignment: CDR1 SGHRS and CDR2 YFSETQ. Trimming took off 0 bases at V and 2 bases at J, with 2 bases between the two ends. CDR3 residues: CASSLDNTEAFF. CDR3 DNA: TGCGCCAGCAGCTTGGACAACACTGAAGCTTTCTTT.

This chain connects TRBV28 to TRBJ1-1; D not resolved. Trimming removed 6 bases from V and 6 bases from J, with 17 bases in between. This CDR3 contains 14 residues. CDR1 MDHEN and CDR2 SYDVKM come from the germline V gene. For the CDR3, the DNA is TGTGCCAGCAGCCTACCATTCGGGTTAGCTGAAGCTTTCTTT. Translation: CASSLPFGLAEAFF.

This chain joins TRBV28 and TRBJ1-5; 9 bases are shared with TRBD1. The CDR3 is 17 amino acids. V was pared by 3 bases and J by 7 bases, with 13 bases of the junction left unmatched. Germline V lookup: CDR1 MDHEN, CDR2 SYDVKM. CDR3 bases: TGTGCCAGCAGTTTCAAGATAACAGGGGGCGCGGGGCAGCCCCAGCATTTT. This gives the protein CASSFKITGGAGQPQHF.

The chain links TRBV5-5 to TRBJ1-1; the D is unclear. The CDR3 length is 15 residues. V shed 1 base and J shed 4 bases, with 14 bases lying between them. Germline V gene data show CDR1 as SGHKS and CDR2 as YYEKEE (reference sequence). The CDR3 reads CASSLLTKVPTEAFF. The CDR3 DNA sequence: TGTGCCAGCAGCTTGCTTACAAAGGTCCCCACTGAAGCTTTCTTT.

The chain carries TRBV27 and TRBJ2-7; D is possibly TRBD1 (6 bases). V shed 0 bases and J shed 2 bases, with 20 bases lying between them. The CDR3 extends over 18 amino acids. CDR1 and CDR2 (germline): MNHEY, SMNVEV (reference sequence). CDR3 residues: CASSLSAYPPGAPYEQYF. The CDR3 nucleotides read TGTGCCAGCAGTTTATCGGCATATCCTCCAGGGGCCCCCTACGAGCAGTACTTC.

V is TRBV5-1 and J is TRBJ2-2, with 7 bases aligning to TRBD1. Germline loops: CDR1 SGHRS, CDR2 YFSETQ. This CDR3 is built from 15 residues. V was pared by 2 bases and J by 3 bases, with 4 bases of the junction left unmatched. The DNA for the CDR3 is TGCGCCAGCAGCTTCTACAGGGGTTACACCGGGGAGCTGTTTTTT. This translates into CASSFYRGYTGELFF.

This chain uses TRBV14 with TRBJ2-1, with 9 bases fitting TRBD1. CDR3 size: 15 residues. CDR1 is SGHDN, CDR2 FVKESK, per germline. J was trimmed by 4 bases and V by 2 bases; bases with no gene match: 3. The CDR3 loop reads CASSQIGTGYNEQFF. In DNA, the CDR3 is TGTGCCAGCAGCCAAATCGGGACAGGGTACAATGAGCAGTTCTTC.

V gene TRBV28 combines with J gene TRBJ2-2, with D perhaps TRBD2 (5 bases). The germline CDR1 and CDR2 sequences are MDHEN and SYDVKM. The germline V and J ends were trimmed by 6 bases and 1 base, with 12 bases remaining between them. The CDR3 sequence is 15 residues long. The CDR3 is CASSGPRGNTGELFF. CDR3 DNA sequence: TGTGCCAGCAGCGGTCCTCGGGGGAACACCGGGGAGCTGTTTTTT.

The genes are TRBV27 and TRBJ1-1; D not resolved. The CDR3 contains 13 residues. CDR1 and CDR2 (germline): MNHEY, SMNVEV (reference sequence). V was shortened by 2 bases and J by 1 base, with 5 bases between the two germline ends. CDR3 nucleotide sequence: TGTGCCAGCAGTTTAGGGCGGAACACTGAAGCTTTCTTT. It is translated as CASSLGRNTEAFF.

As for this clone: The junction and the germline gene differ at one end; a read error may be behind it. The J gene is TRBJ1-3, the V gene TRBV11-2; D unresolved. The CDR3 has 15 amino acids. Germline V gene sequence: CDR1 SGHAT, CDR2 FQNNGV. The CDR3, as DNA: TGTGCCAGCACCTTAGCGCGAAATCGTGGAAACACCATATATTTT. This translates into CASTLARNRGNTIYF.